This T cell receptor beta chain was profiled in a study of cytomegalovirus exposure and HLA in healthy donors. Study-wide results and caveats: A later analysis found TCR association rates differed by HLA locus, highest for DRB1 and lowest for HLA-C. In a later analysis, most CMV-associated TCR beta chains appeared HLA-restricted.

A note on this clone: What it recognizes is unknown.

Trimming removed 7 bases from V and 4 bases from J, with 12 bases in between. This CDR3 has 13 residues. Germline V lookup: CDR1 MDHEN, CDR2 SYDVKM. The PCR contained 60 Vbeta and 13 Jbeta primers. Generated by immunoSEQ multiplex PCR, the TCRdb table keeps only in-frame clones and is missing some. The profile shows about 110,000 clones, approximately 80% of them singletons. The donors gave bone marrow, and they were healthy. The V call is TRBV28, the J call TRBJ2-3; D unresolved. This clonotype was obtained from a male donor in good health and CMV-seronegative. Sequencing input: PBMCs. The CDR3 DNA follows: TGTGCCAGCACAGCTGTAAGCGCAGATACGCAGTATTTT. Translation: CASTAVSADTQYF.